This is a list of T cell receptor beta chains from one sample in a study of cytomegalovirus exposure and HLA in healthy donors. Profiling relied on immunoSEQ multiplex PCR, and the TCRdb table lists in-frame clones only, not all of them. The sample lists under 150,000 clones; 70% to 80% were seen once. Material: PBMCs. Receptors were obtained from a woman between 45 and 65 years old in good health and CMV-seropositive. Both conserved end residues are part of each CDR3. Fields, in order: D gene, V gene, clone size, J gene, CDR3 protein, CDR3 DNA. A D gene is named only where the DNA matches it firmly. Clone size is not always given. Where it is, it says once, few, many or a class for expanded clones.

.	TRBV27	.	TRBJ2-1	CASSLKGGNEQFF	TGTGCCAGCAGCCTTAAAGGAGGGAATGAGCAGTTCTTC
TRBD1	TRBV5-1	.	TRBJ1-1	CASSFGQGSAEAFF	TGCGCCAGCAGCTTTGGACAGGGGAGCGCTGAAGCTTTCTTT
.	TRBV30	few	TRBJ1-5	CAWSLGGSGQPQHF	TGTGCCTGGAGTCTGGGAGGGTCGGGCCAGCCCCAGCATTTT
TRBD2	TRBV14	.	TRBJ2-2	CASSRGLAGAGELFF	TGTGCCAGCAGCCGGGGACTAGCGGGAGCCGGGGAGCTGTTTTTT
TRBD2	TRBV7-2	.	TRBJ2-5	CASSQQTSDTRETQYF	TGTGCCAGCAGCCAACAGACTAGCGACACGCGAGAGACCCAGTACTTC
.	TRBV5-1	few	TRBJ1-2	CASSLATDRGYGYTF	TGCGCCAGCAGCTTGGCGACAGATCGTGGCTATGGCTACACCTTC
.	TRBV5-4	once	TRBJ2-7	CASSLGPGTRNEQYF	TGTGCCAGCAGCTTGGGACCAGGGACACGGAACGAGCAGTACTTC
TRBD2	TRBV5-1	once	TRBJ2-7	CASSETPGLAVYEQYF	TGCGCCAGCAGCGAAACACCGGGACTAGCTGTCTACGAGCAGTACTTC
TRBD2	TRBV4-3	.	TRBJ2-7	CASSRGLAASYEQYF	TGCGCCAGCAGCCGGGGACTAGCGGCCTCCTACGAGCAGTACTTC
.	TRBV30	.	TRBJ1-4	CAHARKSNNEKLFF	TGTGCCCACGCTCGCAAGTCTAATAATGAAAAACTGTTTTTT